This TCR beta chain came from a study of Ad26.COV2.S vaccination and SARS-CoV-2 variants. Generated by immunoSEQ multiplex PCR, the TCRdb table keeps only in-frame clones and is missing some. This table holds roughly 410,000 clones, 83% found once. As to this clone: No antigen is known for it.

Germline lookup yields CDR1 SGHVT and CDR2 SQSDAQ. The CDR3 has 12 amino acids. Trimming stripped 7 bases from V and 8 bases from J, with 11 bases between. As to treatment: roughly 18 received Ad26.COV2.S at low or high dose, single or two shots; about 5 received placebo; per-sample allocation not given. On day 63 after the first injection, vaccine and placebo recipients gave samples. This adult donor, from Boston, was 18-55 years old. Study-wide findings and caveats: There was a possibility that the TCR breadth and depth analyses underestimated total T cell responses.

V gene TRBV7-4 combines with J gene TRBJ1-4, with a tentative D call TRBD1 (5 bases). The sequence came from a person aged 18-65 years who received the Ad26.COV2.S COVID-19 vaccine or a placebo. Sequencing used peripheral blood, obtained in a trial of Ad26.COV2.S vaccine versus placebo. Written as DNA, the CDR3 is TGTGCCAGCACCGAGACAGACGAAAAACTGTTTTTT. The encoded protein is CASTETDEKLFF.